The rows below give T cell receptor beta chains drawn from one sample of a study of cytotoxic CD8 clonotypes in ibrutinib-treated CLL. This table comes from immunoSEQ multiplex PCR, and its TCRdb copy is limited to in-frame clones, with some not included. The sample lists 150,000 or so clones, approximately 84% seen once, with about 5% in the top ten. Sequencing was performed on PBMCs, taken after 24 months of ibrutinib treatment. These receptors originate from a human donor with chronic lymphocytic leukemia. Each CDR3 is given with its conserved first and last residue. D genes are given only for firm matches. Expanded clones are given a class, and other clones once, few, many or no size at all.

cdr3_length: 12
d_call: .
clone_size: .
v_call: TRBV6-1
j_call: TRBJ2-3
cdr3_aa: CASSEKGDTQYF
cdr3_nt: TGTGCCAGCAGTGAAAAGGGAGATACGCAGTATTTT

cdr3_length: 14
d_call: .
clone_size: .
v_call: TRBV11-2
j_call: TRBJ2-7
cdr3_aa: CASSLDGGSYEQYF
cdr3_nt: TGTGCCAGCAGCTTAGATGGGGGGTCCTACGAGCAGTACTTC

cdr3_length: 13
d_call: .
clone_size: .
v_call: TRBV15
j_call: TRBJ2-7
cdr3_aa: CATSRETESEQYF
cdr3_nt: TGTGCCACCAGCAGGGAGACAGAGAGCGAGCAGTACTTC

cdr3_length: 12
d_call: .
clone_size: .
v_call: TRBV9
j_call: TRBJ2-3
cdr3_aa: CASSVVVDTQYF
cdr3_nt: TGTGCCAGCAGCGTAGTCGTAGATACGCAGTATTTT

cdr3_length: 19
d_call: .
clone_size: .
v_call: TRBV10-2
j_call: TRBJ1-3
cdr3_aa: CASSEPELPNVDSGNTIYF
cdr3_nt: TGCGCCAGCAGTGAGCCGGAACTCCCTAATGTCGACTCTGGAAACACCATATATTTT

cdr3_length: 14
d_call: .
clone_size: .
v_call: TRBV30
j_call: TRBJ1-6
cdr3_aa: CAWSRGPKNSPLHF
cdr3_nt: TGTGCCTGGAGTAGGGGACCGAAGAATTCACCCCTCCACTTT

cdr3_length: 15
d_call: .
clone_size: once
v_call: TRBV18
j_call: TRBJ1-1
cdr3_aa: CASSPNVGVNTEAFF
cdr3_nt: TGTGCCAGCTCACCAAATGTAGGGGTGAACACTGAAGCTTTCTTT

cdr3_length: 17
d_call: TRBD2
clone_size: .
v_call: TRBV9
j_call: TRBJ2-3
cdr3_aa: CASSAGTSGSYTDTQYF
cdr3_nt: TGTGCCAGCAGCGCCGGGACTAGCGGGAGCTACACAGATACGCAGTATTTT

cdr3_length: 12
d_call: TRBD2
clone_size: few
v_call: TRBV5-6
j_call: TRBJ2-1
cdr3_aa: CASSGASGEQFF
cdr3_nt: TGTGCCAGCTCCGGGGCTAGCGGTGAGCAGTTCTTC

cdr3_length: 14
d_call: .
clone_size: .
v_call: TRBV6-5
j_call: TRBJ1-2
cdr3_aa: CASTVGVAGAGYTF
cdr3_nt: TGTGCCAGCACCGTGGGGGTGGCGGGGGCGGGCTACACCTTC

cdr3_length: 14
d_call: .
clone_size: .
v_call: TRBV19
j_call: TRBJ1-1
cdr3_aa: CATTLGGRGTEAFF
cdr3_nt: TGTGCCACCACCCTCGGTGGAAGGGGCACTGAAGCTTTCTTT

cdr3_length: 16
d_call: .
clone_size: .
v_call: TRBV15
j_call: TRBJ2-6
cdr3_aa: CATSSPTMTGANVLTF
cdr3_nt: TGTGCCACCAGCAGTCCTACGATGACTGGGGCCAACGTCCTGACTTTC

cdr3_length: 16
d_call: TRBD1
clone_size: .
v_call: TRBV5-4
j_call: TRBJ1-1
cdr3_aa: CASSSSLTGTSTEAFF
cdr3_nt: TGTGCCAGCAGCTCGAGCCTGACAGGGACGAGCACTGAAGCTTTCTTT

cdr3_length: 11
d_call: .
clone_size: .
v_call: TRBV20-1
j_call: TRBJ1-1
cdr3_aa: CSARAGLEAFF
cdr3_nt: TGCAGTGCTAGAGCCGGGCTGGAAGCTTTCTTT

cdr3_length: 13
d_call: .
clone_size: .
v_call: TRBV5-1
j_call: TRBJ2-2
cdr3_aa: CASSSKATGELFF
cdr3_nt: TGCGCCAGCAGCTCCAAAGCGACCGGGGAGCTGTTTTTT

cdr3_length: 17
d_call: TRBD1
clone_size: few
v_call: TRBV19
j_call: TRBJ1-5
cdr3_aa: CASSIGQGRWSNQPQHF
cdr3_nt: TGTGCCAGTAGTATTGGACAGGGCAGGTGGAGCAATCAGCCCCAGCATTTT

cdr3_length: 11
d_call: .
clone_size: .
v_call: TRBV20-1
j_call: TRBJ2-1
cdr3_aa: CSARDHHEQFF
cdr3_nt: TGCAGTGCTAGAGATCACCATGAGCAGTTCTTC

cdr3_length: 13
d_call: .
clone_size: .
v_call: TRBV2
j_call: TRBJ2-3
cdr3_aa: CASSEGGTDTQYF
cdr3_nt: TGTGCCAGCAGTGAAGGCGGGACAGATACGCAGTATTTT

cdr3_length: 16
d_call: TRBD2
clone_size: .
v_call: TRBV9
j_call: TRBJ2-1
cdr3_aa: CASSGVLAGEDNEQFF
cdr3_nt: TGTGCCAGCAGCGGAGTTCTAGCGGGAGAGGACAATGAGCAGTTCTTC

cdr3_length: 15
d_call: TRBD2
clone_size: .
v_call: TRBV5-6
j_call: TRBJ2-3
cdr3_aa: CASSPSRDYSDTQYF
cdr3_nt: TGTGCCAGCAGCCCATCCCGGGACTACTCAGATACGCAGTATTTT

cdr3_length: 13
d_call: .
clone_size: .
v_call: TRBV13
j_call: TRBJ1-2
cdr3_aa: CASSTRTRYGYTF
cdr3_nt: TGTGCCAGCAGCACCCGGACACGCTATGGCTACACCTTC

cdr3_length: 15
d_call: .
clone_size: .
v_call: TRBV19
j_call: TRBJ2-7
cdr3_aa: CASRSMGGSTYEQYF
cdr3_nt: TGTGCCAGTAGATCTATGGGAGGCAGTACCTACGAGCAGTACTTC

cdr3_length: 13
d_call: .
clone_size: .
v_call: TRBV5-6
j_call: TRBJ1-1
cdr3_aa: CASSFQMNTEAFF
cdr3_nt: TGTGCCAGCAGCTTCCAGATGAACACTGAAGCTTTCTTT

cdr3_length: 11
d_call: .
clone_size: .
v_call: TRBV6-5
j_call: TRBJ1-6
cdr3_aa: CATAWRSPLHF
cdr3_nt: TGTGCCACTGCATGGAGATCACCCCTCCACTTT

cdr3_length: 13
d_call: .
clone_size: .
v_call: TRBV9
j_call: TRBJ1-5
cdr3_aa: CASSDDGYQPQHF
cdr3_nt: TGTGCCAGCAGTGATGACGGGTATCAGCCCCAGCATTTT

cdr3_length: 16
d_call: .
clone_size: few
v_call: TRBV9
j_call: TRBJ1-3
cdr3_aa: CASSVEATGLGNTIYF
cdr3_nt: TGTGCCAGCAGCGTAGAAGCTACAGGCCTTGGAAACACCATATATTTT

cdr3_length: 15
d_call: .
clone_size: .
v_call: TRBV7-3
j_call: TRBJ2-5
cdr3_aa: CASSSDGRASVAQYF
cdr3_nt: TGTGCCAGCAGCTCAGACGGCCGGGCCTCAGTTGCCCAGTACTTC

cdr3_length: 13
d_call: TRBD1
clone_size: .
v_call: TRBV29-1
j_call: TRBJ1-1
cdr3_aa: CSAKTGMNTEAFF
cdr3_nt: TGCAGCGCCAAGACAGGGATGAACACTGAAGCTTTCTTT